A selection of T cell receptor beta chains follows, all from one sample in a study of vaccination effects on CD4 cells after COVID-19. The protocol was immunoSEQ multiplex PCR, while the TCRdb copy is restricted to in-frame clones and leaves out a portion. This sample has around 71,000 clones, with roughly three quarters found just once. Their specific antigens are unknown. The specimen was CD4+ T cells from PBMCs cultured with HCoV-OC43 spike peptides, collected before COVID-19 vaccination. The receptors here all came from a human donor who received a COVID-19 vaccine. Each CDR3 is given with its conserved first and last residue. The D gene is left open where the match is weak. Clone sizes are given selectively: once, few, many, or a class where the clone is expanded.

clone_size d_call j_call v_call cdr3_aa cdr3_nt
. . TRBJ1-6 TRBV25-1 CASSEGRVRNNSPLHF TGTGCCAGCAGTGAAGGTCGAGTCAGGAATAATTCACCCCTCCACTTT
few . TRBJ2-3 TRBV10-1 CASSESSDTQYF TGCGCCAGCAGTGAATCGTCAGATACGCAGTATTTT
. TRBD1 TRBJ1-4 TRBV9 CASSEDRASKKLFF TGTGCCAGCAGCGAGGACAGGGCAAGTAAAAAACTGTTTTTT
once TRBD1 TRBJ2-3 TRBV5-1 CASSPLTGITDTQYF TGCGCCAGCAGCCCACTGACAGGGATCACAGATACGCAGTATTTT
. . TRBJ1-4 TRBV5-6 CASSASPTELNEKLFF TGTGCCAGCAGCGCATCACCGACAGAGCTTAATGAAAAACTGTTTTTT
. . TRBJ1-1 TRBV19 CASIPRWESAAFF TGTGCCAGTATCCCCAGGTGGGAGAGCGCGGCTTTCTTT
. TRBD2 TRBJ2-5 TRBV4-1 CASSQVSPGGTQYF TGCGCCAGCAGCCAAGTGTCGCCGGGAGGGACCCAGTACTTC
. TRBD1 TRBJ1-2 TRBV5-1 CASSSAGGLGRYGYTF TGCGCCAGCAGCTCAGCAGGGGGGCTGGGTCGATATGGCTACACCTTC
. TRBD1 TRBJ1-6 TRBV6-4 CASSRQGNSPLHF TGTGCCAGCAGCCGACAGGGGAATTCACCCCTCCACTTT
. TRBD1 TRBJ1-1 TRBV29-1 CSVEGGWTGRAFF TGCAGCGTTGAAGGGGGGTGGACAGGGAGAGCTTTCTTT
. TRBD1 TRBJ2-1 TRBV10-1 CASSGQGTLGSSYNEQFF TGCGCCAGCTCCGGACAGGGGACATTGGGGAGCTCCTACAATGAGCAGTTCTTC
. . TRBJ1-1 TRBV6-5 CASRRARRVDTEAFF TGTGCCAGCAGGCGGGCTCGACGGGTAGACACTGAAGCTTTCTTT
. . TRBJ1-3 TRBV9 CASSVGTVYSGNTIYF TGTGCCAGCAGCGTAGGGACGGTCTACTCTGGAAACACCATATATTTT
. . TRBJ1-1 TRBV7-9 CASSPLSATEAFF TGTGCCAGCAGCCCCCTCTCGGCGACTGAAGCTTTCTTT
. . TRBJ2-4 TRBV24-1 CATSDSGIQYF TGTGCCACCAGTGATTCGGGCATTCAGTACTTC
. . TRBJ2-5 TRBV5-1 CASNPDVSGRTQYF TGCGCCAGCAACCCGGACGTCTCGGGTCGGACCCAGTACTTC
once TRBD2 TRBJ2-1 TRBV7-3 CASSLRASGGQGHEQFF TGTGCCAGCAGCCTCCGGGCTAGCGGGGGCCAGGGTCATGAGCAGTTCTTC
. TRBD1 TRBJ2-1 TRBV5-1 CASSRDRGGNEQFF TGCGCCAGCAGTCGGGACAGGGGGGGGAATGAGCAGTTCTTC
once . TRBJ1-1 TRBV30 CAWMGGTNTEAFF TGTGCCTGGATGGGGGGAACGAACACTGAAGCTTTCTTT
. TRBD1 TRBJ1-2 TRBV24-1 CATSDSTGVNYGYTF TGTGCCACCAGTGATTCGACAGGGGTGAACTATGGCTACACCTTC
. . TRBJ1-2 TRBV3-1/TRBV3-2 CASSQGLEAYGYTF TGTGCCAGCAGCCAAGGTCTGGAAGCCTATGGCTACACCTTC
few TRBD1 TRBJ2-5 TRBV5-1 CASNTGGEGTQYF TGCGCCAGCAATACAGGGGGCGAAGGGACCCAGTACTTC
. . TRBJ2-1 TRBV10-1 CASSVQGRGFDEQFF TGCGCCAGCAGCGTACAGGGTCGGGGGTTCGATGAGCAGTTCTTC
. . TRBJ1-2 TRBV7-2 CASRVQGSGYGYTF TGTGCCAGCAGGGTTCAGGGGTCAGGCTATGGCTACACCTTC
. . TRBJ1-6 TRBV30 CAWRLRVGYNSPLHF TGTGCCTGGAGATTAAGGGTGGGATATAATTCACCCCTCCACTTT
. . TRBJ1-2 TRBV19 CASSIDPPGNYGYTF TGTGCCAGTAGTATAGATCCCCCAGGGAACTATGGCTACACCTTC
. TRBD1 TRBJ2-2 TRBV18 CASSPQTGGKAGELFF TGTGCCAGCTCACCACAGACAGGGGGCAAGGCCGGGGAGCTGTTTTTT
. TRBD1 TRBJ1-2 TRBV28 CASSWAGGGYTF TGTGCCAGCAGTTGGGCAGGGGGAGGCTACACCTTC
once . TRBJ1-1 TRBV19 CASSPWTARDTEAFF TGTGCCAGTAGTCCTTGGACCGCGAGGGACACTGAAGCTTTCTTT
. . TRBJ2-5 TRBV19 CASSMSFPGETQYF TGTGCCAGTAGTATGTCTTTCCCCGGAGAGACCCAGTACTTC
. . TRBJ1-1 TRBV27 CASSFTVDTEAFF TGTGCCAGCAGTTTCACAGTCGACACTGAAGCTTTCTTT
. . TRBJ1-1 TRBV7-8 CASSFEGLVNTEAFF TGTGCCAGCAGCTTTGAAGGTTTGGTGAACACTGAAGCTTTCTTT
. TRBD1 TRBJ2-1 TRBV2 CASSEMTGAYNEQFF TGTGCCAGCAGTGAAATGACAGGGGCTTACAATGAGCAGTTCTTC
. . TRBJ1-1 TRBV7-3 CASMPAGGNTEAFF TGTGCCAGCATGCCGGCGGGAGGAAACACTGAAGCTTTCTTT
. . TRBJ2-1 TRBV30 CAWGGGYNEQFF TGTGCCTGGGGTGGGGGCTACAATGAGCAGTTCTTC
. . TRBJ1-6 TRBV6-1 CAGKGANSPLHF TGTGCCGGTAAAGGGGCTAATTCACCCCTCCACTTT
. TRBD1 TRBJ1-3 TRBV6-5 CASSYARGRDTIYF TGTGCCAGCAGTTACGCTAGGGGGCGAGACACCATATATTTT
. . TRBJ1-5 TRBV7-3 CASSADPNQPQHF TGTGCCAGCAGCGCCGACCCTAATCAGCCCCAGCATTTT
. TRBD2 TRBJ2-3 TRBV5-8 CASPDGLAGGLGGTDTQYF TGTGCCAGCCCCGACGGACTAGCGGGGGGGCTCGGCGGCACAGATACGCAGTATTTT
. . TRBJ1-5 TRBV6-6 CASSYGTANQPQHF TGTGCCAGCAGTTACGGCACAGCTAATCAGCCCCAGCATTTT
. . TRBJ2-3 TRBV19 CASSIWGSTDTQYF TGTGCCAGTAGTATTTGGGGATCCACAGATACGCAGTATTTT
. TRBD2 TRBJ2-2 TRBV18 CATSSRGVATGELFF TGTGCCACCTCGTCCCGGGGGGTTGCGACCGGGGAGCTGTTTTTT
. TRBD1 TRBJ1-1 TRBV5-1 CASSTGTGGRGTEAFF TGCGCCAGCAGCACCGGGACAGGGGGCAGGGGCACTGAAGCTTTCTTT
few . TRBJ1-3 TRBV2 CASSWSGNTIYF TGTGCCAGCAGCTGGTCTGGAAACACCATATATTTT
few . TRBJ1-1 TRBV10-3 CAISDGGTEAFF TGTGCCATCAGTGACGGGGGAACTGAAGCTTTCTTT
. . TRBJ2-3 TRBV3-1/TRBV3-2 CASSLSGPLSTDTQYF TGTGCCAGCAGCCTTTCAGGGCCCCTCTCCACAGATACGCAGTATTTT
. . TRBJ1-2 TRBV19 CASTDREADGYTF TGTGCCAGTACCGACCGGGAGGCGGATGGCTACACCTTC
. TRBD2 TRBJ2-2 TRBV27 CASMKSGGNPGELFF TGTGCCAGCATGAAAAGCGGGGGAAATCCCGGGGAGCTGTTTTTT
. TRBD1 TRBJ2-1 TRBV18 CASSPRGQVVNEQFF TGTGCCAGCTCACCAAGGGGGCAGGTGGTTAATGAGCAGTTCTTC
. . TRBJ2-2 TRBV14 CASSHSRLNTGELFF TGTGCCAGCAGCCATAGTAGGCTTAACACCGGGGAGCTGTTTTTT
. . TRBJ2-1 TRBV10-3 CAISDQRGQSSYNEQFF TGTGCCATCAGTGATCAGAGAGGACAGAGCTCCTACAATGAGCAGTTCTTC
. TRBD2 TRBJ2-5 TRBV5-6 CASSLLASGGLETQYF TGTGCCAGCAGCTTGTTGGCTAGCGGAGGGTTAGAGACCCAGTACTTC
medium-sized TRBD1 TRBJ2-3 TRBV6-4 CASKTGYGTDTQYF TGTGCCAGCAAGACAGGGTATGGCACAGATACGCAGTATTTT
. TRBD1 TRBJ1-1 TRBV30 CAWSVGTGTGEAFF TGTGCCTGGAGTGTCGGGACAGGGACGGGGGAAGCTTTCTTT
. . TRBJ1-5 TRBV7-2 CASSLEGRRNQPQHF TGTGCCAGCAGCTTAGAGGGGAGGCGCAATCAGCCCCAGCATTTT